The 7 T cell receptor beta chains listed next were all sequenced from one sample in a study of a mutant IDH1 vaccine in newly diagnosed glioma (dated by TCRdb to the early 2020s). Receptors were amplified or captured by the immunoSEQ multiplex PCR assay. The table was pulled from immuneACCESS by TCRdb, which kept in-frame rearrangements only. Such tables lose some clones; where checked, under half of the loss comes from unresolved V genes, and the rest has no known cause. Counted in this sample were roughly 60,000 clones; 70% to 90% of them appeared once. Of the sample, approximately 3.7% is held by the ten largest clones. The sample's time point label, decoded: week 23, last vaccination. Each vaccine dose was 300 ug of a 20-mer mutant IDH1 peptide in Montanide, given subcutaneously with topical imiquimod. The antigens of these receptors remain unknown. Specimen: PBMCs, collected from a glioma patient whose treatment included an IDH1 peptide vaccine. The receptor set was obtained from a man aged 30-40 years with glioma.

The chain employs TRBV5-1 and TRBJ1-4; D call uncertain. The germline V gene encodes CDR1 SGHRS and CDR2 YFSETQ. The CDR3 covers 14 residues. V lost 1 base to trimming and J lost 4 bases, with 8 bases between them. This CDR3 reads CASSLTAFNEKLFF. Here the CDR3 DNA reads TGCGCCAGCAGCTTGACAGCGTTTAATGAAAAACTGTTTTTT.

This chain uses TRBV7-8 with TRBJ2-6; D is unresolved. The germline V gene encodes CDR1 SGHVS and CDR2 FQNEAQ. The CDR3 is 16 amino acids. The ends were cut back, 2 bases at V and 0 bases at J, with 8 bases in the middle. The CDR3 protein is CASSLKFSSGANVLTF. CDR3 bases: TGTGCCAGCAGCTTAAAGTTTAGCTCTGGGGCCAACGTCCTGACTTTC.

The CDR3 DNA sequence: TGTGCCAGCAGAAATCGAGGCGGAAACACAGATACGCAGTATTTT. Protein sequence: CASRNRGGNTDTQYF. The chain joins TRBV6-5 to TRBJ2-3; D gene unclear. Trimming took off 6 bases at V and 2 bases at J, with 15 bases between the two ends. The CDR3 sequence is 15 residues long. Germline CDR1 is MNHEY and CDR2 is SVGAGI.

A few counts support this clone. The chain combines TRBV7-9 with TRBJ2-7, with D tentatively TRBD1 (6 bases). The length of the CDR3 is 15 residues. CDR1 is SEHNR and CDR2 is FQNEAQ in the germline V gene (reference sequence). Trimming took off 5 bases at V and 0 bases at J, with 14 bases between the two ends. The CDR3 sequence is CASSPRGSSSYEQYF. In DNA form, the CDR3 reads TGTGCCAGCAGCCCGAGGGGGTCATCCTCCTACGAGCAGTACTTC. The full variable domain, in which reference TRBV7-9 and TRBJ2-7 provide the parts outside the CDR3, is DTGVSQNPRHKITKRGQNVTFRCDPISEHNRLYWYRQTLGQGPEFLTYFQNEAQLEKSRLLSDRFSAERPKGSFSTLEIQRTEQGDSAMYLCASSPRGSSSYEQYFGPGTRLTVT.

J is TRBJ2-3 and V is TRBV11-2; 9 nucleotides agree with TRBD2. V shed 1 base, J shed 4 bases, and the junction held 12 bases outside the gene matches. Germline lookup yields CDR1 SGHAT and CDR2 FQNNGV. The CDR3 sequence is 18 residues long. CDR3 region: CASSLAGRLAGLADTQYF. In DNA, the CDR3 is TGTGCCAGCAGCTTAGCAGGAAGGCTAGCGGGGCTCGCAGATACGCAGTATTTT.

A single count supports this clone. CDR3 sequence: CASSFGRQETQYF. The CDR3 DNA sequence: TGTGCCAGCAGCTTTGGCCGACAAGAGACCCAGTACTTC. This chain uses TRBV7-2 with TRBJ2-5; D remains unclear. This CDR3 has 13 amino acids. V lost 3 bases and J lost 2, with 7 bases in between. Germline CDR1 reads SGHTA; CDR2 reads FQGNSA.

This sequence joins TRBV6-1 and TRBJ2-6; D is unresolved. The CDR3 runs 15 residues. Trimming took off 0 bases at V and 4 bases at J, with 7 bases between the two ends. Germline CDR1 reads MNHNS; CDR2 reads SASEGT. The CDR3 loop reads CASSEAGYGANVLTF. CDR3 in DNA: TGTGCCAGCAGTGAAGCAGGGTACGGGGCCAACGTCCTGACTTTC.